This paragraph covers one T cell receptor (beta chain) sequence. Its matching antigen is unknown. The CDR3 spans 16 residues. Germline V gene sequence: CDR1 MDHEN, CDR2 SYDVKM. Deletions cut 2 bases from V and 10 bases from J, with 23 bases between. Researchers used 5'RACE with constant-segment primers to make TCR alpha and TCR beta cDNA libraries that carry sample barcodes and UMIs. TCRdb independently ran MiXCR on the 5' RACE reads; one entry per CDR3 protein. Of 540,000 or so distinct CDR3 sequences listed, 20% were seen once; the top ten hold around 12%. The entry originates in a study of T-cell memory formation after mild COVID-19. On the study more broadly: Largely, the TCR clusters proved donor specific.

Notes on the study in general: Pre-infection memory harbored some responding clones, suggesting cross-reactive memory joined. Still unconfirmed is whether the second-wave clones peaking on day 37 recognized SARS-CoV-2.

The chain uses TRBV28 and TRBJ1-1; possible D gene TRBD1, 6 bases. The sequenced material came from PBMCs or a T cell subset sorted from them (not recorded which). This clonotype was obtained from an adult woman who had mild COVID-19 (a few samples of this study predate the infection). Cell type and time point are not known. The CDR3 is CASSLGAWGGQVGAFF. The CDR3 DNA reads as TGTGCCAGCAGTTTAGGGGCTTGGGGGGGCCAGGTCGGAGCTTTCTTT.